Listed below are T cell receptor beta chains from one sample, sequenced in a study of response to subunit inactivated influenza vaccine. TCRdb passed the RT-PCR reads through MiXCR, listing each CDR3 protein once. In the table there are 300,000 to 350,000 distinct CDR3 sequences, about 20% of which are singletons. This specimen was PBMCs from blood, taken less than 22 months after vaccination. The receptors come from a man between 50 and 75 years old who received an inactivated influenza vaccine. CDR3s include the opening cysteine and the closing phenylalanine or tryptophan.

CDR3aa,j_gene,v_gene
CASSESPGQGYEQYF,TRBJ2-7,TRBV9
CASSVGQGAGNTIYF,TRBJ1-3,TRBV9
CASSQGGGLDNQPQHF,TRBJ1-5,TRBV4-1
CASSYSIPKLRTQESTDTQYF,TRBJ2-3,TRBV6-2/TRBV6-3
CASSPHQGFSHTEAFF,TRBJ1-1,TRBV3-1
CASSVAVSSGNTIYF,TRBJ1-3,TRBV12-3/TRBV12-4
CASSLTGGLAGVKMSSYNEQFF,TRBJ2-1,TRBV3-1
CASSLTSGGAPNEQFF,TRBJ2-1,TRBV27
CASSLGDVGGNTIYF,TRBJ1-3,TRBV7-9
CSAPIAGGYNEQFF,TRBJ2-1,TRBV20-1
CASSPNGAGGSGELFF,TRBJ2-2,TRBV27
CASRGGSYEQYF,TRBJ2-7,TRBV2
CSAMDRVGANYGYTF,TRBJ1-2,TRBV20-1
CASSESNQPQHF,TRBJ1-5,TRBV10-1
CASSYNSGRAETYNEQFF,TRBJ2-1,TRBV6-2/TRBV6-3
CASSPREGADTQYF,TRBJ2-3,TRBV18
CASSTTFTSNQPQHF,TRBJ1-5,TRBV5-5
CSADRGNEQFF,TRBJ2-1,TRBV29-1
CATSDTQGNEKLFF,TRBJ1-4,TRBV24-1
CSVQGWNTEAFF,TRBJ1-1,TRBV29-1
CASRIGPTGVGYTF,TRBJ1-2,TRBV6-1
CASSSQGENQPQHF,TRBJ1-5,TRBV12-3/TRBV12-4